This T cell receptor beta chain was profiled in a study of identical twins' blood T cells (dated by TCRdb to the early 2010s). For context, the study as a whole: Around 50 million Illumina reads were obtained across about twelve libraries, comprising six alpha-chain and six beta-chain libraries. To assess how genetics influences repertoire formation, the study used next-generation sequencing to compare the TCR alpha and beta chain repertoires of three pairs of monozygous twins. Points the paper makes about the study in general: Among the most abundant TCRbeta clonotypes, every donor shared more CDR3 sequences with her own twin than with unrelated donors. The study stated that the proposed role of the TCRalpha J segment in MHC recognition during thymic selection needs to be validated by independent studies. Twin pairs were reported to be markedly more alike in V gene usage than unrelated donors were, even when looking at non-selected out-of-frame TCRbeta clonotypes. Because the twins were reared together, environmental influences could not be excluded as an explanation for twin similarity. The number of CDR3 clonotypes shared between two donors was mainly determined by the product of the cloneset sizes of the two donors, and no clear deviation from this trend was shown by twins.

Note on this clonotype: The antigen this receptor binds is unknown. No qualities accompany the bases; no much larger clone lies one base away.

The donors were six healthy women who made up three monozygous twin pairs. Each of the three twin pairs had been raised together, and the twins in each pair were thought likely to have encountered the same infectious agents and vaccines. TCR cDNA libraries were prepared from RNA that had been isolated from peripheral blood mononuclear cells. V is pared back by 4 bases and J by 7 bases, with 14 bases lying between the germline termini. The CDR3 starts with the cysteine, ends with the phenylalanine, and has 13 residues. The kept DNA is CDR3 alone, 39 bases in frame from the first base. The germline V gene encodes CDR1 SGDLS and CDR2 YYNGEE. Library creation used 5' RACE. For sequencing, an Illumina Genome Analyzer IIx was employed. RNA-based TCR cDNA libraries were prepared by a previously described protocol with several modifications. Sample-specific barcodes were introduced on both ends of each TCR cDNA library during cDNA synthesis and amplification to prevent cross-contamination. As for how the authors treated the data: Between about 90,000 and nearly 500,000 clonotypes were identified per individual, and roughly 2 to 4 million CDR3-containing reads were obtained per library. After reads with improper barcode index combinations were thrown out, a cloneset for each library was built using the MiTCR software. While assembling CDR3 clonotypes, MiTCR corrected PCR and sequencing errors and either filtered or rescued low-quality reads. Artificial out-of-frame clonotypes were mapped to in-frame sequences, with one indel allowed in the CDR3, and then removed. To measure how similar V and J gene usage was between donors, Jensen-Shannon divergence was divided by mean entropy. Clones were called with MiXCR by TCRdb after fastp trimmed the public reads at Q25, and only in-frame beta chains were retained. CDR3 protein duplicates are merged, each entry listing the most common genes and DNA. It is TCRdb's table, rather than the study itself, that gives the V and J calls and clone size. A total of 300,000 to 400,000 distinct CDR3 sequences appear in this sample, 25% to 35% of them only once. 6% to 7% of the sample goes to the ten largest clones.

The sequenced sample was PBMCs. The TCR was taken from a woman aged 18 to 55 in good health. The sequence is built from TRBV9 and TRBJ1-1; TRBD1 could be the D gene, as 5 bases match. The CDR3 amino acid sequence is: CASSTRQIDEAFF. The nucleotide sequence reads TGTGCCAGCAGCACAAGACAGATTGATGAAGCTTTCTTT.